This is a list of T cell receptor beta chains from one sample in a study of blood T cell repertoires in COVID-19. Here immunoSEQ multiplex PCR was the method, and the copy in TCRdb shows in-frame clones only, minus some. The sample comprises 75,000 to 95,000 clones, 90% of which are singletons, and about 2.5% rests with the top ten. Material for sequencing was peripheral blood. These receptors were collected from a human donor in a cohort sampled during active COVID-19. The CDR3 runs from the conserved cysteine through the conserved F or W. Fields, in order: CDR3 DNA, CDR3 protein, V gene, D gene, clone size, J gene. D genes are given only for firm matches. A clone size is listed for some rows: how often the clone was seen (once, few, many), or a class if it is expanded.

cdr3_nt: TGTGCCAGTAGTACTATAGCGGGGGGAGGCACAGATACGCAGTATTTT; cdr3_aa: CASSTIAGGGTDTQYF; v_call: TRBV19; d_call: TRBD2; clone_size: -; j_call: TRBJ2-3
cdr3_nt: TGTGCCAGCAGTTTTAGCACCGGGGAGCTGTTTTTT; cdr3_aa: CASSFSTGELFF; v_call: TRBV28; d_call: -; clone_size: -; j_call: TRBJ2-2
cdr3_nt: TGCGCCAGCAGCCAGGGTCTAGCGGGAGACCACAATGAGCAGTTCTTC; cdr3_aa: CASSQGLAGDHNEQFF; v_call: TRBV4-3; d_call: TRBD2; clone_size: -; j_call: TRBJ2-1
cdr3_nt: TGCGCCAGCAGCCAAGATTTGCGGATGAGCTCCTACGAGCAGTACTTC; cdr3_aa: CASSQDLRMSSYEQYF; v_call: TRBV4-3; d_call: -; clone_size: -; j_call: TRBJ2-7
cdr3_nt: TGTGCCAGCAGCTCCCGCGTGGGACTAGCGGGAGAAGATACGCAGTATTTT; cdr3_aa: CASSSRVGLAGEDTQYF; v_call: TRBV11-2; d_call: TRBD2; clone_size: -; j_call: TRBJ2-3
cdr3_nt: TGTGCCAGCAGCCTACGGGGACTCTACGAGCAGTACTTC; cdr3_aa: CASSLRGLYEQYF; v_call: TRBV3-1/TRBV3-2; d_call: -; clone_size: -; j_call: TRBJ2-7
cdr3_nt: TGCGCCAGCAGCGCGGGGCCGCGGGGACAGACTAATGAAAAACTGTTTTTT; cdr3_aa: CASSAGPRGQTNEKLFF; v_call: TRBV5-1; d_call: TRBD1; clone_size: -; j_call: TRBJ1-4
cdr3_nt: TGCGCCAGCAGCCAAACTCTAGCGGGAGGCTTGAGTGAGCAGTTCTTC; cdr3_aa: CASSQTLAGGLSEQFF; v_call: TRBV4-1; d_call: TRBD2; clone_size: -; j_call: TRBJ2-1
cdr3_nt: TGTGCCAGCAGCTTAGACGAGACTACCCAAGAGACCCAGTACTTC; cdr3_aa: CASSLDETTQETQYF; v_call: TRBV7-2; d_call: -; clone_size: -; j_call: TRBJ2-5
cdr3_nt: TGTGCCACCAGCAGAGGGTCCGGGACAGGGAACACTGAAGCTTTCTTT; cdr3_aa: CATSRGSGTGNTEAFF; v_call: TRBV15; d_call: TRBD1; clone_size: once; j_call: TRBJ1-1
cdr3_nt: TGTGCCAGCATTTTTTGTGCTCGGAGGCGTTTTAGGAGCAATCAGCCCCAGCATTTT; cdr3_aa: CASIFCARRRFRSNQPQHF; v_call: TRBV12-1; d_call: -; clone_size: -; j_call: TRBJ1-5
cdr3_nt: TGTGCCAGTAGTATAGGGCAGGGGCTAAACAATGAGCAGTTCTTC; cdr3_aa: CASSIGQGLNNEQFF; v_call: TRBV19; d_call: -; clone_size: -; j_call: TRBJ2-1
cdr3_nt: TGCGCCAGCAGCCAGGATATAGACTGGGACGGGGGGCCATACAATGAGCAGTTCTTC; cdr3_aa: CASSQDIDWDGGPYNEQFF; v_call: TRBV4-3; d_call: -; clone_size: -; j_call: TRBJ2-1
cdr3_nt: TGCGCCAGCAGCCAAGATCCCACTCTCTCTGGAAACACCATATATTTT; cdr3_aa: CASSQDPTLSGNTIYF; v_call: TRBV4-1; d_call: -; clone_size: -; j_call: TRBJ1-3
cdr3_nt: TGTGCCAGCAGCCGACCCGGGACAGGGAGCTCTGGGGCCAACGTCCTGACTTTC; cdr3_aa: CASSRPGTGSSGANVLTF; v_call: TRBV14; d_call: TRBD1; clone_size: -; j_call: TRBJ2-6
cdr3_nt: TGTGCCAGCAGTGAATCTGGCGGGGGGTCTCGTAGCTCCTACAATGAGCAGTTCTTC; cdr3_aa: CASSESGGGSRSSYNEQFF; v_call: TRBV2; d_call: TRBD2; clone_size: -; j_call: TRBJ2-1
cdr3_nt: TGTGCCAGTAGTATACTTGTCGCAGGGCCATCCTACAATGAGCAGTTCTTC; cdr3_aa: CASSILVAGPSYNEQFF; v_call: TRBV19; d_call: -; clone_size: -; j_call: TRBJ2-1
cdr3_nt: TGTGCCAGCAGCCAAGGGGAGGGGTACGAGCAGTACTTC; cdr3_aa: CASSQGEGYEQYF; v_call: TRBV5-6; d_call: TRBD2; clone_size: -; j_call: TRBJ2-7
cdr3_nt: TGCGCCAGCAGCTTGGGACTAGCGGGAGCAGCCGGACCCTACGAGCAGTACTTC; cdr3_aa: CASSLGLAGAAGPYEQYF; v_call: TRBV5-1; d_call: TRBD2; clone_size: -; j_call: TRBJ2-7
cdr3_nt: TGTGCCAGCAGTCCCCAGGGTTCTGAAGCTTTCTTT; cdr3_aa: CASSPQGSEAFF; v_call: TRBV6-5; d_call: -; clone_size: -; j_call: TRBJ1-1
cdr3_nt: TGTGCCACCAGCAGGACAGGGGTGGATTCACCCCTCCACTTT; cdr3_aa: CATSRTGVDSPLHF; v_call: TRBV15; d_call: TRBD1; clone_size: -; j_call: TRBJ1-6
cdr3_nt: TGTGCCAGCAGCCGCGGACAGTGGAACTCCTACGAGCAGTACTTC; cdr3_aa: CASSRGQWNSYEQYF; v_call: TRBV27; d_call: -; clone_size: -; j_call: TRBJ2-7
cdr3_nt: TGTGCCAGCAGCTCGGGACAGCGCACTGAAGCTTTCTTT; cdr3_aa: CASSSGQRTEAFF; v_call: TRBV28; d_call: TRBD1; clone_size: -; j_call: TRBJ1-1
cdr3_nt: TGTGCCAGCAGCCTTGGCTCGGCAGGGGGATCAGATACGCAGTATTTT; cdr3_aa: CASSLGSAGGSDTQYF; v_call: TRBV7-9; d_call: TRBD1; clone_size: -; j_call: TRBJ2-3
cdr3_nt: TGTGCCAGCAGCTCGGAGTCTTTGTACCAAGAGACCCAGTACTTC; cdr3_aa: CASSSESLYQETQYF; v_call: TRBV7-6; d_call: -; clone_size: -; j_call: TRBJ2-5
cdr3_nt: TGCGCCAGCAGCCTCGGACTTTACAATGAGCAGTTCTTC; cdr3_aa: CASSLGLYNEQFF; v_call: TRBV10-1; d_call: -; clone_size: -; j_call: TRBJ2-1
cdr3_nt: TGTGCCACCAGCCGATCCAGGGCGAACACCGGGGAGCTGTTTTTT; cdr3_aa: CATSRSRANTGELFF; v_call: TRBV15; d_call: -; clone_size: once; j_call: TRBJ2-2
cdr3_nt: TGTGCCAGTAGTATGACAGACTATGGCTACACCTTC; cdr3_aa: CASSMTDYGYTF; v_call: TRBV19; d_call: -; clone_size: -; j_call: TRBJ1-2
cdr3_nt: TGTGCCAGCTCACCACGGTCAGGGGAGAGTGAACCCCAGCATTTT; cdr3_aa: CASSPRSGESEPQHF; v_call: TRBV18; d_call: -; clone_size: few; j_call: TRBJ1-5
cdr3_nt: TGTGCCAGCAGTAGCCGGGAGCAGGAGACCCAGTACTTC; cdr3_aa: CASSSREQETQYF; v_call: TRBV6-5; d_call: -; clone_size: -; j_call: TRBJ2-5
cdr3_nt: TGTGCCAGCAGCCAAGATCAGAACAGGCTCGACTATGGCTACACCTTC; cdr3_aa: CASSQDQNRLDYGYTF; v_call: TRBV3-1/TRBV3-2; d_call: -; clone_size: -; j_call: TRBJ1-2
cdr3_nt: TGTGCCAGCAGCCAAAAGACAGGGTGGGACACTGAAGCTTTCTTT; cdr3_aa: CASSQKTGWDTEAFF; v_call: TRBV14; d_call: TRBD1; clone_size: once; j_call: TRBJ1-1
cdr3_nt: TGTGCCAGCAGCCAAGGATTTAACTTAATCACAGATACGCAGTATTTT; cdr3_aa: CASSQGFNLITDTQYF; v_call: TRBV3-1/TRBV3-2; d_call: -; clone_size: -; j_call: TRBJ2-3
cdr3_nt: TGTGCCAGCAGCCCCGGGACAGGGGCCTACGAGCAGTACTTC; cdr3_aa: CASSPGTGAYEQYF; v_call: TRBV13; d_call: TRBD1; clone_size: -; j_call: TRBJ2-7
cdr3_nt: TGTGCCAGCAGCCAAGAGGGCTCCCTCCGCGAGCAGTTCTTC; cdr3_aa: CASSQEGSLREQFF; v_call: TRBV4-2; d_call: -; clone_size: once; j_call: TRBJ2-1
cdr3_nt: TGTGCCAGTAGTGGAGCTCAGAGCTCCTATAATTCACCCCTCCACTTT; cdr3_aa: CASSGAQSSYNSPLHF; v_call: TRBV19; d_call: -; clone_size: -; j_call: TRBJ1-6
cdr3_nt: TGTGCCAGTAGTTCAACCGGACTAGCGGGGTACGAGCAGTACTTC; cdr3_aa: CASSSTGLAGYEQYF; v_call: TRBV19; d_call: TRBD2; clone_size: -; j_call: TRBJ2-7
cdr3_nt: TGTGCCAGCAGTGAAGTCCGGGAAAAACTGTTTTTT; cdr3_aa: CASSEVREKLFF; v_call: TRBV6-1; d_call: -; clone_size: -; j_call: TRBJ1-4
cdr3_nt: TGTGCCAGCGACGGCCCCAGCGGGGGGGCCGACTCCTACGAGCAGTACTTC; cdr3_aa: CASDGPSGGADSYEQYF; v_call: TRBV2; d_call: TRBD2; clone_size: -; j_call: TRBJ2-7
cdr3_nt: TGTGCCAGCAGGCCAACAGGGGGTGATAGCGGTCACAATGAGCAGTTCTTC; cdr3_aa: CASRPTGGDSGHNEQFF; v_call: TRBV7-3; d_call: TRBD1; clone_size: -; j_call: TRBJ2-1
cdr3_nt: TGTGCCAGCAGCTCAGGGACAGGGGCTGAAGCTTTCTTT; cdr3_aa: CASSSGTGAEAFF; v_call: TRBV5-4; d_call: TRBD1; clone_size: -; j_call: TRBJ1-1
cdr3_nt: TGTGCCAGCAGCGAGGGACTAGCGGGGGGAGGTGAGCAGTTCTTC; cdr3_aa: CASSEGLAGGGEQFF; v_call: TRBV7-9; d_call: TRBD2; clone_size: -; j_call: TRBJ2-1
cdr3_nt: TGCGCCAGCAGTATTGACCCCAGGGGCTCCTACGAGCAGTACTTC; cdr3_aa: CASSIDPRGSYEQYF; v_call: TRBV10-1; d_call: -; clone_size: -; j_call: TRBJ2-7
cdr3_nt: TGTGCCAGCAAGCGGATAGCGGGGAATAATTACAATGAGCAGTTCTTC; cdr3_aa: CASKRIAGNNYNEQFF; v_call: TRBV27; d_call: TRBD2; clone_size: -; j_call: TRBJ2-1
cdr3_nt: TGTGCCAGTAGTAGCCCAGACAGGGGTGCCTATGGCTACACCTTC; cdr3_aa: CASSSPDRGAYGYTF; v_call: TRBV19; d_call: TRBD1; clone_size: -; j_call: TRBJ1-2
cdr3_nt: TGTGCCAGCCGCAGGGGAAACACTGAAGCTTTCTTT; cdr3_aa: CASRRGNTEAFF; v_call: TRBV2; d_call: -; clone_size: -; j_call: TRBJ1-1